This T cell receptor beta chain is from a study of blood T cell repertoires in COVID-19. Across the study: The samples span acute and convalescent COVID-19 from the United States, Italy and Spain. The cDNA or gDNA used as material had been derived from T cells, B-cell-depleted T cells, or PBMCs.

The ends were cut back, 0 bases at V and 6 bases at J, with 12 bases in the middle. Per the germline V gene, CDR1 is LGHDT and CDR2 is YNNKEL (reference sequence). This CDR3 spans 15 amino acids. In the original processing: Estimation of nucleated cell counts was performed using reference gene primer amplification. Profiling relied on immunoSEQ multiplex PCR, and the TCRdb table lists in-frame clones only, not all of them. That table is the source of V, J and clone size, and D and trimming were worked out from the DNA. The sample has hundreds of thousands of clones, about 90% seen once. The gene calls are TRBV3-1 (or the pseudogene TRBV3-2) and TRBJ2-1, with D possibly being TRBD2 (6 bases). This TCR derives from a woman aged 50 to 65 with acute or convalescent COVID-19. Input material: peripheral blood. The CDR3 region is CASSQEHQGGNEQFF. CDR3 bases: TGTGCCAGCAGCCAAGAACACCAGGGAGGCAATGAGCAGTTCTTC.